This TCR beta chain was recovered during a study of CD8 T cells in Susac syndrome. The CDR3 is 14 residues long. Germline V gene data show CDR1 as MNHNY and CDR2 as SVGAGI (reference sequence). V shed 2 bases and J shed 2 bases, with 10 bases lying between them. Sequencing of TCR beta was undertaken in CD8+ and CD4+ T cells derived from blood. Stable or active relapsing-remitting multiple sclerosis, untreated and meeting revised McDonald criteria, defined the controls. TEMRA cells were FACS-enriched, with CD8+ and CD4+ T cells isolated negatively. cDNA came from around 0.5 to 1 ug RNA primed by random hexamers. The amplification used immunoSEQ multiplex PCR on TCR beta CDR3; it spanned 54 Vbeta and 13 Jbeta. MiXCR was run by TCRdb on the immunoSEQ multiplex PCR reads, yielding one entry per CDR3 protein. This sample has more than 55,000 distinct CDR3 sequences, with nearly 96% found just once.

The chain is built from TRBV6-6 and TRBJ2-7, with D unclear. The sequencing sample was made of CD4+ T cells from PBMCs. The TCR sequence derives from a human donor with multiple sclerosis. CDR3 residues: CASSYGPFAYEQYF. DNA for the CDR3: TGTGCCAGCAGTTACGGGCCCTTCGCCTACGAGCAGTACTTC.